The 11 T cell receptor beta chains in this list originate from one sample, sequenced in a study of spatial heterogeneity in lung cancer. Their antigen targets remain unknown. General study results and limits: Expanded alpha and beta TCR counts within tumors tracked tumor mutation counts.

Time point given: sample taken at primary tumor resection. MiXCR, applied by TCRdb to the 5' RACE reads, yields one record per CDR3 protein. The sample carries roughly 7,800 distinct CDR3 sequences, around 9.9% recorded once. Sequencing was performed on lung tumor tissue, taken at surgery. The receptor source for this set is a male donor with early-stage non-small cell lung cancer.

This clonotype is labeled as medium-sized. The chain is built from TRBV5-1 and TRBJ2-3, with 7 bases fitting TRBD1. V dropped 4 bases and J dropped 4; count of bases not matched to a gene: 6. Germline V gene sequence: CDR1 SGHRS, CDR2 YFSETQ. The length of the CDR3 is 14 residues. The CDR3 here is CASSHTGVADTQYF. CDR3 nucleotide sequence: TGCGCCAGCAGCCATACAGGGGTAGCAGATACGCAGTATTTT.

This clonotype qualifies as medium-sized (0.01 to 0.1%). The CDR3 here is CASSFLGNTANTEAFF. The CDR3 region has the DNA TGTGCCAGCAGTTTCTTGGGGAACACCGCGAACACTGAAGCTTTCTTT. This sequence joins TRBV12-3 or TRBV12-4 and TRBJ1-1; D remains ambiguous. The CDR3 totals 16 residues. V lost 3 bases and J lost 1, with 15 bases in between.

V and J are TRBV20-1 and TRBJ1-4, with 7 nucleotides matching TRBD1. There are 13 residues in the CDR3. The junction had 9 bases not matched to a gene; V was cut back by 6 bases and J by 8 bases. Germline lookup yields CDR1 DFQATT and CDR2 SNEGSKA (reference sequence). The CDR3 bases are TGCAGTGCCAAGGAGGGGGCTCGAGAAAAACTGTTTTTT. Protein: CSAKEGAREKLFF.

This clonotype qualifies as medium-sized (0.01 to 0.1%). J is TRBJ2-3 and V is TRBV7-2; a possible D gene is TRBD2 (5 bases). CDR1 and CDR2 (germline): SGHTA, FQGNSA. With 7 bases removed from V and 5 bases from J, the gap between germline ends came to 16 bases. This CDR3 spans 14 amino acids. CDR3 coding DNA: TGTGCCAGCACCGGGCGGCGGGCTGAAGATACGCAGTATTTT. Translated: CASTGRRAEDTQYF. The variable domain in full, with the rest retrieved from reference TRBV7-2 and TRBJ2-3, is GAGVSQSPSNKVTEKGKDVELRCDPISGHTALYWYRQSLGQGLEFLIYFQGNSAPDKSGLPSDRFSAERTGGSVSTLTIQRTQQEDSAVYLCASTGRRAEDTQYFGPGTRLTVL.

This clonotype ranks as medium-sized. This chain joins TRBV5-1 and TRBJ2-1, with TRBD2 identical over 10 bases. The CDR3 sequence is 16 residues long. Unmatched junction bases numbered 5, after V lost 0 bases and J lost 5 bases. The germline V gene has CDR1 SGHRS and CDR2 YFSETQ. Here the CDR3 DNA reads TGCGCCAGCAGCTTGGATGCTAGCGGGGGACACAATGAGCAGTTCTTC. Its translation: CASSLDASGGHNEQFF.

This clonotype ranks as medium-sized. This chain joins TRBV3-1 and TRBJ1-2; TRBD1 matches 9 bases. CDR1 LGHDT and CDR2 YNNKEL come from the germline V gene (reference sequence). The V and J ends lost 3 bases and 4 bases, in that order; junction bases with no gene match: 9. The CDR3 sequence is 16 residues long. The CDR3 here is CASSHQKGTGTYGYTF. CDR3 DNA: TGTGCCAGCAGCCACCAAAAGGGGACAGGGACCTATGGCTACACCTTC.

Within the sample, this clonotype is medium-sized. The chain has TRBV7-9 and TRBJ1-5, with D perhaps matching TRBD1 (6 bases). Germline CDR1 reads SEHNR; CDR2 reads FQNEAQ (reference sequence). The length of the CDR3 is 14 residues. V shed 5 bases and J shed 0 bases, with 8 bases lying between them. This CDR3 reads CASSGTFSNQPQHF. CDR3 nucleotide sequence: TGTGCCAGCAGCGGGACATTTAGCAATCAGCCCCAGCATTTT.

Comment on this clonotype: A much larger clone differs by one base, so this may be a read error. The CDR3 is CASRLGLAGRNEEFF. For the CDR3, the DNA is TGTGCCAGCAGATTAGGACTAGCGGGACGCAATGAGGAGTTCTTC. This chain links TRBV12-3 or TRBV12-4 with TRBJ2-1; 12 bases are shared with TRBD2. CDR3 length: 15 residues.

The table lists this clonotype with many counts. This chain links TRBV10-3 with TRBJ2-3; perhaps TRBD2 as D (5 bases). Trimming shortened V by 4 bases and J by 5 bases, and 13 bases separated the two germline ends. Germline V gene lookup returns CDR1 ENHRY and CDR2 SYGVKD. This CDR3 has 14 residues. This CDR3 is CAISGTDGIDTQYF. In nucleotides, the CDR3 is TGTGCCATCAGTGGGACTGATGGGATAGATACGCAGTATTTT.

This chain joins TRBV6-2 or TRBV6-3 and TRBJ2-7; D is uncertain. Trimming pared 2 bases from V and 5 bases from J, leaving 4 bases between. CDR3 size: 11 residues. CDR1 is MNHEY, CDR2 SVGEGT, per germline. CDR3 DNA: TGTGCCAGCAGTTACCCGGACGAGCAGTACTTC. Encoded protein: CASSYPDEQYF.

This clonotype was seen repeatedly, ten times or more. The chain joins TRBV12-3 or TRBV12-4 to TRBJ2-1; 10 bases align to TRBD2. The V and J ends lost 10 bases and 7 bases, in that order; junction bases with no gene match: 7. The CDR3 contains 13 residues. This CDR3 is CATRTSGGNEQFF. Here the CDR3 DNA reads TGTGCCACCAGGACTAGCGGAGGGAATGAGCAGTTCTTC.